This T cell receptor beta chain was obtained from a study of blood T cell dynamics during melanoma immunotherapy. Overall study findings and caveats: The study could not tell melanoma-specific clones from general immune activation. At W3, later disease-control patients showed bifurcated PBMC repertoire changes, unlike progressors.

Notes on this clone: Antigen specificity is unknown.

The time point is: pre-treatment baseline. No patient had earlier systemic cancer treatment, concurrent immunosuppressants, or another active cancer. The J segment lost 4 bases and the V segment lost 2 bases, leaving 5 bases of the junction unmatched. Per germline, CDR1 SGHRS and CDR2 YFSETQ. The CDR3 has 15 residues. Every bulk PBMC sample received the same 350 ng of DNA. Repertoires were generated with immunoSEQ multiplex PCR, while TCRdb's copy carries only in-frame clones and drops some. The sample has roughly 16,000 clones; 90% to 95% are singletons. This material consisted of blood, taken from a patient treated with checkpoint blockade. The chain carries TRBV5-1 and TRBJ2-3, with TRBD1 matching 9 bases. The sequence was obtained from a human donor with melanoma. The CDR3 reads CASSFGDRDADTQYF. CDR3 DNA sequence: TGCGCCAGCAGCTTCGGGGACAGGGACGCAGATACGCAGTATTTT.